The rows below give T cell receptor beta chains drawn from one sample of a study of T cell responses to AZD1222 COVID-19 vaccine. Libraries were prepared by immunoSEQ multiplex PCR; TCRdb keeps only in-frame clonotypes and omits some of them. The sample consists of about 120,000 clones, about 85% of them appearing once. The sequences come from peripheral blood, collected on day 0 of AZD1222 vaccination. The source of these receptors is an adult in good health. The CDR3 runs from the conserved cysteine through the conserved F or W. The D gene is left open where the match is weak. Clone sizes are given selectively: once, few, many, or a class where the clone is expanded.

TRBD2	NA	TRBV7-2	TRBJ2-2	CASSPPAGGAGTGELFF	TGTGCCAGCAGCCCCCCTGCCGGGGGGGCAGGCACCGGGGAGCTGTTTTTT
TRBD2	NA	TRBV2	TRBJ2-7	CASSSLAGASYEQYF	TGTGCCAGCAGTTCACTAGCGGGGGCCTCCTACGAGCAGTACTTC
NA	NA	TRBV7-8	TRBJ2-7	CASSTPRGPYEQYF	TGTGCCAGCAGCACCCCCCGGGGCCCCTACGAGCAGTACTTC
NA	few	TRBV6-6	TRBJ1-5	CASTIVVSRENQPQHF	TGTGCCAGCACCATCGTCGTTAGCAGGGAGAATCAGCCCCAGCATTTT
TRBD1	NA	TRBV7-2	TRBJ1-1	CASSLVGMAGGLGEAFF	TGTGCCAGCAGCTTAGTCGGGATGGCAGGGGGCTTGGGTGAAGCTTTCTTT
NA	NA	TRBV15	TRBJ2-7	CATSSPGGGTNSYEQYF	TGTGCCACCAGCAGCCCTGGAGGCGGGACCAACTCCTACGAGCAGTACTTC
TRBD2	NA	TRBV27	TRBJ2-1	CASSSPAPGLGSYNEQFF	TGTGCCAGCAGTTCCCCGGCCCCGGGACTAGGGTCCTACAATGAGCAGTTCTTC
TRBD1	once	TRBV7-7	TRBJ2-2	CASSRGLNTGELFF	TGTGCTAGCAGCAGGGGGCTTAACACCGGGGAGCTGTTTTTT
NA	NA	TRBV21-1	TRBJ1-1	CASIPPWDIGKNTEAFF	TGTGCCAGCATTCCCCCCTGGGACATAGGGAAAAACACTGAAGCTTTCTTT
TRBD1	NA	TRBV19	TRBJ1-1	CASSIAGTEGRNTEAFF	TGTGCCAGTAGTATAGCGGGGACAGAAGGGAGGAACACTGAAGCTTTCTTT
TRBD2	NA	TRBV5-1	TRBJ2-3	CASSLGRGSGDTQYF	TGCGCCAGCAGCCTCGGGAGGGGGAGTGGAGATACGCAGTATTTT
NA	NA	TRBV9	TRBJ1-3	CASSVAGGSSGNTIYF	TGTGCCAGCAGCGTAGCGGGTGGGAGCTCTGGAAACACCATATATTTT
NA	few	TRBV29-1	TRBJ2-3	CSVVPQSGGPTDTQYF	TGCAGCGTTGTTCCACAGTCTGGGGGGCCGACAGATACGCAGTATTTT
NA	NA	TRBV28	TRBJ1-3	CASSSPGSASGNTIYF	TGTGCCAGCAGCTCCCCGGGATCCGCCTCTGGAAACACCATATATTTT
NA	NA	TRBV5-6	TRBJ2-7	CASSLSGTWGRYEQYF	TGTGCCAGCAGCTTGAGCGGGACTTGGGGGCGCTACGAGCAGTACTTC
NA	NA	TRBV6-5	TRBJ1-5	CASSKTQGSNQPQHF	TGTGCCAGCAGCAAAACCCAGGGGTCCAATCAGCCCCAGCATTTT
TRBD1	NA	TRBV11-2	TRBJ2-7	CASRWTGNEQYF	TGTGCCAGCAGGTGGACAGGGAACGAGCAGTACTTC
NA	NA	TRBV6-2/TRBV6-3	TRBJ1-6	CASSYSRGGGNSPLHF	TGTGCCAGCAGTTACTCGAGAGGGGGAGGGAATTCACCCCTCCACTTT
NA	NA	TRBV2	TRBJ1-2	CASSGQGLGYTF	TGTGCCAGCAGTGGCCAGGGGCTCGGCTACACCTTC
TRBD2	NA	TRBV6-6	TRBJ2-1	CASSYSGAGGDNEQFF	TGTGCCAGCAGTTACTCCGGAGCGGGAGGGGACAATGAGCAGTTCTTC
TRBD1	NA	TRBV29-1	TRBJ1-5	CSVETGGRDQPQHF	TGCAGCGTTGAGACAGGGGGGAGAGATCAGCCCCAGCATTTT
NA	NA	TRBV7-2	TRBJ1-6	CASSPRQYYNSPLHF	TGTGCCAGCAGCCCTAGACAGTACTATAATTCACCCCTCCACTTT
TRBD1	NA	TRBV2	TRBJ1-6	CASSWGQGSNSPLHF	TGTGCCAGCAGCTGGGGACAGGGAAGCAATTCACCCCTCCACTTT
NA	NA	TRBV28	TRBJ2-7	CASSPTTTPQYEQYF	TGTGCCAGCAGTCCAACGACTACCCCCCAGTACGAGCAGTACTTC
NA	few	TRBV28	TRBJ1-5	CASSFNQGRAPNQPQHF	TGTGCCAGCAGTTTCAATCAGGGCCGGGCCCCCAATCAGCCCCAGCATTTT
TRBD1	once	TRBV5-8	TRBJ2-5	CASSLDRGQETQYF	TGTGCCAGCAGCTTGGACAGGGGACAAGAGACCCAGTACTTC
TRBD1	NA	TRBV5-4	TRBJ1-3	CASRSGTGAGNTIYF	TGTGCCAGCAGAAGTGGGACAGGGGCTGGAAACACCATATATTTT
NA	few	TRBV7-9	TRBJ1-4	CASSPGAATNEKLFF	TGTGCCAGCAGCCCAGGGGCAGCAACTAATGAAAAACTGTTTTTT
NA	NA	TRBV14	TRBJ1-1	CASSPPGMNTEAFF	TGTGCCAGCAGCCCCCCCGGGATGAACACTGAAGCTTTCTTT
NA	NA	TRBV27	TRBJ1-5	CASSSLVAGYSNQPQHF	TGTGCCAGCAGTTCCCTAGTGGCGGGCTATAGCAATCAGCCCCAGCATTTT
NA	NA	TRBV11-2	TRBJ2-7	CASSPRLESYEQYF	TGTGCCAGCAGCCCCCGACTGGAGTCCTACGAGCAGTACTTC
NA	once	TRBV5-4	TRBJ2-1	CASSLGGSSYNEQFF	TGTGCCAGCAGCTTAGGGGGGAGCTCCTACAATGAGCAGTTCTTC
TRBD2	NA	TRBV4-1	TRBJ2-3	CASSQGLAGDTDTQYF	TGCGCCAGCAGCCAAGGACTAGCGGGAGACACAGATACGCAGTATTTT
TRBD1	NA	TRBV3-1/TRBV3-2	TRBJ1-1	CASSFRFETGVMNTEAFF	TGTGCCAGCAGCTTTAGATTCGAGACAGGGGTTATGAACACTGAAGCTTTCTTT
TRBD2	NA	TRBV20-1	TRBJ2-3	CSASVAGVRGGLSITDTQYF	TGCAGTGCTAGTGTCGCAGGGGTGCGGGGGGGCCTTTCGATCACAGATACGCAGTATTTT
NA	NA	TRBV5-6	TRBJ1-2	CASSLFSTENYGYTF	TGTGCCAGCAGCTTATTTTCGACAGAGAACTATGGCTACACCTTC
TRBD1	NA	TRBV3-1/TRBV3-2	TRBJ1-5	CASSPGTGGGGRQPQHF	TGTGCCAGCAGCCCCGGGACAGGGGGCGGCGGGCGACAGCCCCAGCATTTT
NA	NA	TRBV7-2	TRBJ1-1	CASSLAGSNTEAFF	TGTGCCAGCAGCTTAGCAGGATCGAACACTGAAGCTTTCTTT
TRBD1	NA	TRBV19	TRBJ1-1	CATTTGTGVDTEAFF	TGTGCCACCACTACGGGGACAGGGGTCGACACTGAAGCTTTCTTT
TRBD1	NA	TRBV19	TRBJ2-6	CASSSGTGTPGANVLTF	TGTGCCAGTAGTTCAGGGACAGGAACCCCTGGGGCCAACGTCCTGACTTTC
NA	NA	TRBV6-2/TRBV6-3	TRBJ1-3	CASSLRTASSSGNTIYF	TGTGCCAGCAGTTTAAGGACAGCTTCGAGCTCTGGAAACACCATATATTTT
NA	NA	TRBV20-1	TRBJ2-1	CSASPPGVYSYNEQFF	TGCAGTGCGAGTCCCCCTGGGGTCTACTCCTACAATGAGCAGTTCTTC
TRBD2	many	TRBV7-9	TRBJ2-1	CASSLGGLAGELYEQFF	TGTGCCAGCAGCTTAGGCGGACTAGCGGGAGAACTCTATGAGCAGTTCTTC
NA	NA	TRBV19	TRBJ2-6	CASSKAGPSGANVLTF	TGTGCCAGTAGTAAGGCAGGCCCCTCTGGGGCCAACGTCCTGACTTTC
TRBD1	NA	TRBV5-4	TRBJ1-3	CASSSDRGLGNTIYF	TGTGCCAGCAGCTCGGACAGGGGGCTTGGAAACACCATATATTTT
TRBD1	NA	TRBV5-1	TRBJ1-3	CASSLAVRTGSGNTIYF	TGCGCCAGCAGCTTGGCCGTAAGGACAGGCTCTGGAAACACCATATATTTT
NA	NA	TRBV7-8	TRBJ1-6	CASSLWGDNSPLHF	TGTGCCAGCAGCCTCTGGGGGGATAATTCACCCCTCCACTTT
NA	NA	TRBV7-8	TRBJ2-5	CASSQRDTAYQETQYF	TGTGCCAGCAGCCAAAGGGACACAGCTTACCAAGAGACCCAGTACTTC
NA	NA	TRBV19	TRBJ1-5	CASMGTGNQPQHF	TGTGCCAGTATGGGCACTGGCAATCAGCCCCAGCATTTT